The 5 T cell receptor beta chains listed next were all sequenced from one sample in a study of blood T cell repertoires in COVID-19. Data came from immunoSEQ multiplex PCR; TCRdb stores just in-frame clones and leaves some out. The sample consists of about 280,000 clones, 89% of them appearing once. Sequenced: peripheral blood. The receptors here all came from a man aged 45-65 years with acute or convalescent COVID-19.

The chain links TRBV2 to TRBJ2-5; weak D call: TRBD2 (5 bases). The CDR3 loop spans 11 amino acids. Germline V gene sequence: CDR1 SNHLY, CDR2 FYNNEI. Trimming left V 6 bases short and J 3 bases short, with 5 bases between. The CDR3 region is CASREEETQYF. The CDR3 DNA reads as TGTGCCAGCAGGGAGGAAGAGACCCAGTACTTC.

This chain uses TRBV19 with TRBJ1-1, with a weak D call TRBD1 (6 bases). V was pared by 9 bases and J by 1 base, with 27 bases between. From germline, CDR1 is LNHDA and CDR2 SQIVND (reference sequence). The CDR3 is made up of 18 amino acids. CDR3 coding DNA: TGTGCCAGGGGACCGGGGGAGGGAGGGGGTCGAGGGAACACTGAAGCTTTCTTT. This sequence encodes CARGPGEGGGRGNTEAFF.

This rearrangement joins TRBV2 to TRBJ1-1, with D unresolved. Trimming removed 6 bases at V and 0 bases at J, with 17 bases between. The CDR3 has 16 amino acids. The germline gives CDR1 SNHLY, CDR2 FYNNEI. The CDR3 DNA sequence: TGTGCCAGCAGCACCCGACGGGAGATAATGAACACTGAAGCTTTCTTT. Residues: CASSTRREIMNTEAFF. Full variable domain (remainder filled in from reference TRBV2 and TRBJ1-1): EPEVTQTPSHQVTQMGQEVILRCVPISNHLYFYWYRQILGQKVEFLVSFYNNEISEKSEIFDDQFSVERPDGSNFTLKIRSTKLEDSAMYFCASSTRREIMNTEAFFGQGTRLTVV.

The V gene is TRBV3-1 (or the pseudogene TRBV3-2), the J gene TRBJ2-1; 9 positions agree with TRBD2. With V trimmed by 0 bases and J by 1 base, 13 bases remained unmatched. Germline lookup yields CDR1 LGHDT and CDR2 YNNKEL (reference sequence). The CDR3 extends over 20 amino acids. The CDR3 bases are TGTGCCAGCAGCCAAGAGGACACTTTCCTCAGCGGGGGGTCCTACAATGAGCAGTTCTTC. Residues: CASSQEDTFLSGGSYNEQFF.

The chain has TRBV7-3 and TRBJ2-5; 8 nucleotides line up with TRBD1. The CDR3 spans 13 residues. Per the germline V gene, CDR1 is SGHTA and CDR2 is FQGTGA. V lost 5 bases and J lost 3; bases outside the gene matches: 2. CDR3 bases: TGTGCCAGCAGCAAGGACAGGGAAGAGACCCAGTACTTC. Its protein is CASSKDREETQYF.